A selection of T cell receptor beta chains follows, all from one sample in a study of blood T cell repertoires in COVID-19. The table came from immunoSEQ multiplex PCR; TCRdb's copy has only in-frame clones and leaves some out. The sample carries about 300,000 clones, approximately 89% recorded once. Sequences were obtained from peripheral blood. The origin of the receptors is a young woman who had recovered from COVID-19. Both conserved end residues are trimmed from each CDR3. Each record gives: J gene, V gene, CDR3 protein.

TRBJ2-7 TRBV15 ATSRDPGGQGIFYEQY
TRBJ1-5 TRBV19 ASSKGQGYQPQH
TRBJ1-2 TRBV7-9 ASSLLPGQGTGYT
TRBJ2-1 TRBV7-2 ASSDTSGGKSYNEQF
TRBJ2-4 TRBV5-4 ASSLKRGGLDNIQY
TRBJ2-3 TRBV24-1 ATSDKTRDYTDTQY
TRBJ1-2 TRBV29-1 SVARDRSYYGYT
TRBJ2-3 TRBV24-1 ATSEYRDSLTDTQY
TRBJ2-3 TRBV5-5 ASSLIGGGSTDTQY
TRBJ1-1 TRBV9 ASSVGQGGAEAF
TRBJ1-3 TRBV5-1 ASSLQGTRSGNTIY
TRBJ1-2 TRBV4-2 ASSQGQGLLHDGYT
TRBJ2-2 TRBV28 ATRRANTGELF
TRBJ1-1 TRBV28 ASSLRGNTEAF
TRBJ2-5 TRBV2 ASSILAGAGYQETQY
TRBJ1-2 TRBV30 AWSLPYGYT
TRBJ2-7 TRBV10-3 AISPRVLYEQY
TRBJ2-2 TRBV6-5 ASVRANTGELF
TRBJ1-2 TRBV7-2 ASSLAWGQSRGYT
TRBJ2-3 TRBV11-2 ASSLDRSTADTQY
TRBJ2-6 TRBV5-1 ASSQGSSGANVLT
TRBJ2-3 TRBV6-5 ASRRQVPTDTQY
TRBJ2-1 TRBV28 ASSFILAKRDNEQF
TRBJ2-3 TRBV12-3/TRBV12-4 ATHTDTQY
TRBJ2-5 TRBV7-8 ASTPGRETQY
TRBJ1-4 TRBV19 ASNQWGATNEKLF
TRBJ1-1 TRBV19 ASSIITDGDTEAF
TRBJ1-2 TRBV28 ASSSSGQAYGYT
TRBJ2-1 TRBV11-2 ASSYGTQRNEQF
TRBJ2-3 TRBV11-1 ASSFVSPTDTQY
TRBJ1-2 TRBV6-5 ASSYSSGVGYT
TRBJ2-2 TRBV24-1 ATSDVRQGAGELF
TRBJ1-2 TRBV7-9 ASSRDRGPGYT
TRBJ1-2 TRBV2 ASSAGVVGYT
TRBJ2-7 TRBV30 AWSVQGGGEQY
TRBJ2-4 TRBV2 ASSADNQLSKY
TRBJ2-1 TRBV6-5 ASSPGTGTNEQF
TRBJ1-1 TRBV2 ASSPVRTENTEAF
TRBJ1-5 TRBV28 ASRETGGGQPQH
TRBJ2-3 TRBV4-3 ASSQGPSEGVTDTQY
TRBJ1-5 TRBV5-1 ASSLSAGTGPQH
TRBJ1-6 TRBV18 ASSPDSSYNSPLH
TRBJ2-4 TRBV4-2 ASSLSKSASGGVAKNIQY
TRBJ2-7 TRBV4-3 ASSKGMTYEQY
TRBJ1-2 TRBV19 ASTRSHPNYGYT
TRBJ2-3 TRBV6-6 ASSRTGQGVTYTDTQY
TRBJ2-3 TRBV7-9 ASSSPQGVTDTQY
TRBJ2-5 TRBV5-4 ASSPGSVDETQY
TRBJ1-2 TRBV10-3 AISAGAGVNYGYT
TRBJ1-6 TRBV4-2 ASSQDRGGLNSPLH
TRBJ1-1 TRBV5-1 ASSVDRNTEAF
TRBJ1-6 TRBV10-3 AISEPGQGVLSPLH
TRBJ2-3 TRBV5-1 ATRGTGTDTQY
TRBJ1-1 TRBV6-5 ASTSEGNTEAF